This TCR beta chain was obtained from a study of T-cell reconstitution after alpha-beta-depleted transplantation in children. This clonotype was seen more than once but under ten times. Its specificity is unknown. CDR3 length equals 12 residues. Trimming took 2 bases from V and 5 from J, leaving 6 bases between them. Germline assignment: CDR1 SEHNR and CDR2 FQNEAQ (reference sequence). Study results and limitations: Once a year had passed after transplant, T-cell counts and diversity came mostly from newly produced T cells. Surviving recipient T cells and thymic progenitors accounted for the high day-60 TCRbeta diversity observed in some patients. Several hundred expanded graft clones reportedly gave rise to the alpha-beta T cells present about two months after transplant.

Molecular barcoding with unique molecular identifiers was used for the TCRbeta library. TCRdb reprocessed the PCR reads via MiXCR and lists one record per CDR3 protein. Of about 980,000 distinct CDR3 sequences listed, about 29% are singletons. This TCR was recovered from a boy in the first two years of life who had a stem cell transplant for SCID, so the T cells may come from the graft donor. Sequences were derived from PBMCs, mostly from graft donor cells, sampled 360 days after TCRalphabeta/CD19-depleted stem cell transplant. The V gene is TRBV7-9, the J gene TRBJ2-5; D is ambiguous. The CDR3 reads CASSLPLETQYF. CDR3 bases: TGTGCCAGCAGCTTACCTCTGGAGACCCAGTACTTC.